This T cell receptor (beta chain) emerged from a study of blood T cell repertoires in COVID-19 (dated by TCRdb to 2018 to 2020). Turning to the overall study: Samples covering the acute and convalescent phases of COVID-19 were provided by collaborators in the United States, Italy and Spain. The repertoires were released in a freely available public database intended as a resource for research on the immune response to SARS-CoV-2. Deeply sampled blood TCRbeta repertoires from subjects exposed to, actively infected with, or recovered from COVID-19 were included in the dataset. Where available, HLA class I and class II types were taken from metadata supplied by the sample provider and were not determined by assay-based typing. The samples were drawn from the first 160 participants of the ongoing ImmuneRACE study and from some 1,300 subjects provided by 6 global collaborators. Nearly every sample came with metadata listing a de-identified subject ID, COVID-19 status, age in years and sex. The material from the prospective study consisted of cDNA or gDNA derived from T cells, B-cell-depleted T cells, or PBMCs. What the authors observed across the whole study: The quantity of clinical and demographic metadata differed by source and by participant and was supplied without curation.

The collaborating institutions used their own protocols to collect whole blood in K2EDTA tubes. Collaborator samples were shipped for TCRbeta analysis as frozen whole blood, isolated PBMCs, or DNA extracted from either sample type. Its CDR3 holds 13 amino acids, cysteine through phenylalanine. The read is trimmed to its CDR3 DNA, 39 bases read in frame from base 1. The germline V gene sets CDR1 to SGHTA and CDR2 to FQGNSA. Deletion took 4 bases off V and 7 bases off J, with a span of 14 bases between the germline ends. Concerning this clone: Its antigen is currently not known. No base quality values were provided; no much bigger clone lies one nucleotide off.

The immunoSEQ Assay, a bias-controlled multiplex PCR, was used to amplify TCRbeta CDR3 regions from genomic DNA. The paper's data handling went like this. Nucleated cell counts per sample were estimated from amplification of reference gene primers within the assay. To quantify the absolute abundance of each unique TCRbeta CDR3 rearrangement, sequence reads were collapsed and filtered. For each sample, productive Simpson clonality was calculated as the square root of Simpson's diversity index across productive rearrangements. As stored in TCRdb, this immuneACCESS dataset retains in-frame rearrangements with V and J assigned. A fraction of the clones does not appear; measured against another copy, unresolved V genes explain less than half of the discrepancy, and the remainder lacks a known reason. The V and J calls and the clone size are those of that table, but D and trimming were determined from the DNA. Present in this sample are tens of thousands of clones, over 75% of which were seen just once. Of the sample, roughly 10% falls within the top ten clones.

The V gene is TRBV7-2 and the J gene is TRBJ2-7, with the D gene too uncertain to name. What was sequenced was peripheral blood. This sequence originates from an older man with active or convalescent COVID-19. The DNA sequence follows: TGTGCCAGCAGCTCGAGCCTAGGAAGGGAGCAGTACTTC. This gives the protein CASSSSLGREQYF.